This T cell receptor beta chain was captured by sequencing in a study of T cells in localized non-small cell lung cancer. This clone was observed a single time. The V gene lost 6 bases and the J gene lost 0 bases, with 14 bases spanning the gap. In germline, CDR1 is GTSNPN, CDR2 SVGIG (reference sequence). The CDR3 is made up of 15 amino acids. Assay used: immunoSEQ multiplex PCR; TCRdb lists only in-frame clones, some missing. There are about 4,000 clones in the sample; roughly two fifths occur only once, and 6% to 7% lies in the top ten. Source: lung tumor tissue, taken before any cancer treatment. The sequence was obtained from a woman between 40 and 69 years old with stage I lung adenocarcinoma. V gene TRBV30 combines with J gene TRBJ1-4; tentatively, D is TRBD1 (6 bases). The CDR3 protein is CACDRFTSTNEKLFF. The CDR3 DNA reads TGTGCCTGTGACAGGTTTACCTCAACTAATGAAAAACTGTTTTTT.